This is a list of T cell receptor beta chains from one sample in a study of blood T cell repertoires in COVID-19. Sequencing was performed with immunoSEQ multiplex PCR; in TCRdb, only in-frame clones are kept and a portion is missing. The repertoire includes over 70,000 clones, less than 85% of them detected once, and roughly 6.6% sits in the top ten. The sample consisted of peripheral blood. The receptor source for this set is a man in his sixties or seventies with acute or convalescent COVID-19. The CDR3 runs from the conserved cysteine through the conserved F or W.

>TRBJ2-5|TRBV20-1
CSASWGEARETQYF
>TRBJ1-5|TRBV5-6
CASSLGQVNQPQHF
>TRBJ1-2|TRBV23-1
CASSQPSRQAYNYGYTF
>TRBJ1-2|TRBV5-1
CASSLDRPAGYGYTF
>TRBJ2-2|TRBV30
CAWGRRAANTGELFF
>TRBJ2-7|TRBV28
CASRSSGAGSYEQYF
>TRBJ1-5|TRBV6-2/TRBV6-3
CASSYYDRGLSNQPQHF
>TRBJ2-5|TRBV24-1
CATSDFGQGQGETQYF
>TRBJ1-2|TRBV5-4
CASSTFQGANYGYTF
>TRBJ1-1|TRBV11-2
CASSFNRDRGFF
>TRBJ2-1|TRBV9
CASSVGGRPYNEQFF
>TRBJ1-2|TRBV6-6
CASSQGGLRAYGYTF
>TRBJ2-7|TRBV24-1
CATSDSHSGNVYEQYF
>TRBJ2-5|TRBV27
CASSPVGGYETQYF
>TRBJ1-5|TRBV7-9
CASSPSTGGLGQPQHF
>TRBJ2-3|TRBV28
CASSLSADTQYF
>TRBJ2-3|TRBV2
CASRRELAGGKGGTDTQYF
>TRBJ1-2|TRBV5-6
CASSLGTGGNYGYTF
>TRBJ1-2|TRBV5-6
CASSLDRSDGYTF
>TRBJ1-5|TRBV4-1
CASSLARQGTQPQHF
>TRBJ2-3|TRBV9
CASSNTGTSGTQYF
>TRBJ2-3|TRBV3-1/TRBV3-2
CASSLGVAGFTDTQYF
>TRBJ1-1|TRBV5-4
CASSTSQGAQNTEAFF
>TRBJ2-7|TRBV6-5
CASSYSASGPYEQYF